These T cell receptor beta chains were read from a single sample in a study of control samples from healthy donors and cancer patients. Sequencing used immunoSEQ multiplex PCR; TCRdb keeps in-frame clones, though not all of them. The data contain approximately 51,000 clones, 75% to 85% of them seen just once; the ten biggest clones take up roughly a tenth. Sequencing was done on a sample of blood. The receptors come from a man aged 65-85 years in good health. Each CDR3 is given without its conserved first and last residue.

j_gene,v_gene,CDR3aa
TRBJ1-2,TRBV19,ASRRARGGDYGYT
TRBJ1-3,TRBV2,ATSFSGNTIY
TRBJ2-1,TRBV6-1,ASSEIRTSGRGEQF
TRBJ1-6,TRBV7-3,ASSGEGTPLH
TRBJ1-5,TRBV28,ASGRGRYSNQPQH
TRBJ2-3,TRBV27,ASSFGLGTQY
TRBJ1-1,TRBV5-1,ASSFTGGRSTEAF
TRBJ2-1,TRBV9,ASSVSGGSNEQF
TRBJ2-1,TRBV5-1,ASSIATSGSNEQF
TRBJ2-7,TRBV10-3,AISEYPGDFNEQY